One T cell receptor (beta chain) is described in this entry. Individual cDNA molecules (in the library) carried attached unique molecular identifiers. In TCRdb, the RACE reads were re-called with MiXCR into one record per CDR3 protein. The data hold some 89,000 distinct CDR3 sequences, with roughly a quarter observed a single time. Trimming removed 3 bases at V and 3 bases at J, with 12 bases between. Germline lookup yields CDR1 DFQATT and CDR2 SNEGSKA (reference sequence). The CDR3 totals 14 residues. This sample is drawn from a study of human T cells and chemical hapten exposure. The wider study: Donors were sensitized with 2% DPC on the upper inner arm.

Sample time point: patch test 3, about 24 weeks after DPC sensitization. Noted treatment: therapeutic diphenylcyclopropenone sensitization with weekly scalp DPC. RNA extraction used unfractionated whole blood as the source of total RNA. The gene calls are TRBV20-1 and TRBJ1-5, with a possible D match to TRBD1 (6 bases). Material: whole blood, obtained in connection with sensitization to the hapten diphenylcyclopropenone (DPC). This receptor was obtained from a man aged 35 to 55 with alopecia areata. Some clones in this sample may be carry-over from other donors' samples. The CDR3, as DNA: TGCAGTGCTAGTGCTGGACAGAACAATCAGCCCCAGCATTTT. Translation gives CSASAGQNNQPQHF.